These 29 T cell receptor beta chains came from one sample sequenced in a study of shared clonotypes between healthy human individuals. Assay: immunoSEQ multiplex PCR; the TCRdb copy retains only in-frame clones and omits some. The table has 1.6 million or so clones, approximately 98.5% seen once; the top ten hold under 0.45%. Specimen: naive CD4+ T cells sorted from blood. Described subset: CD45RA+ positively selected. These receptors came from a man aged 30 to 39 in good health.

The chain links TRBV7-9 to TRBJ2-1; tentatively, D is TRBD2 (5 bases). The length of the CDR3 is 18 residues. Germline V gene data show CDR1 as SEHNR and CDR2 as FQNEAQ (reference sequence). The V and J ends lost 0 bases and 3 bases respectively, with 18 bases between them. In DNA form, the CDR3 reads TGTGCCAGCAGCTTAGCGACCGGTGCGGGTAGCTACTACAATGAGCAGTTCTTC. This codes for CASSLATGAGSYYNEQFF.

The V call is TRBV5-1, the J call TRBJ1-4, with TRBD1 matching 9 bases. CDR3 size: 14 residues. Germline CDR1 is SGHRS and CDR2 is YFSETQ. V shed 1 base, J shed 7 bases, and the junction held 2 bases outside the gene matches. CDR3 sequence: CASSLWTGAEKLFF. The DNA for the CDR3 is TGCGCCAGCAGCTTGTGGACAGGGGCTGAAAAACTGTTTTTT.

This chain's CDR3 is CASREPGTSPYEQYF. The CDR3 DNA reads as TGTGCCAGCAGGGAGCCCGGGACTAGCCCCTACGAGCAGTACTTC. This chain connects TRBV6-6 to TRBJ2-7; 9 nucleotides match TRBD2. J was trimmed by 2 bases and V by 6 bases; bases with no gene match: 8. Germline V CDR1 and CDR2: MNHNY, SVGAGI (reference sequence). The CDR3 has 15 residues.

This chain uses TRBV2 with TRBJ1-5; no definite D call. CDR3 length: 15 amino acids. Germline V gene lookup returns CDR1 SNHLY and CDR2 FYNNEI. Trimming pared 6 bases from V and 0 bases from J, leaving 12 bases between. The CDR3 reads CASRRTVYSNQPQHF. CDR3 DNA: TGTGCCAGCAGACGGACGGTCTATAGCAATCAGCCCCAGCATTTT.

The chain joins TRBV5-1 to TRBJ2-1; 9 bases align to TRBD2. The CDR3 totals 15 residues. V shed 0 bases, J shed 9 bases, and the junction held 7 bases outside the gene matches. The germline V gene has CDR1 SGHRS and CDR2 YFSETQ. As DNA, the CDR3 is TGCGCCAGCAGCTTGGGACTAGCGGACGAAGGTGAGCAGTTCTTC. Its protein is CASSLGLADEGEQFF.

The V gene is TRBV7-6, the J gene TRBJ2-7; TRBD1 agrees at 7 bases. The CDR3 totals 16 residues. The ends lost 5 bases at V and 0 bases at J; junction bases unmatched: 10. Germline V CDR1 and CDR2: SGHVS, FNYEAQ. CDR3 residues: CASSERTGQFSYEQYF. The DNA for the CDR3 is TGTGCCAGCAGCGAACGAACGGGACAGTTCTCCTACGAGCAGTACTTC.

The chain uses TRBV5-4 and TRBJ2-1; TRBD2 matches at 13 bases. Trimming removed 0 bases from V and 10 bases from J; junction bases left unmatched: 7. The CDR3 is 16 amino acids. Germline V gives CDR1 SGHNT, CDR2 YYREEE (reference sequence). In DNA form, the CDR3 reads TGTGCCAGCAGCTTGGCAAGGACTAGCGGGAGCGGCGAGCAGTTCTTC. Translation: CASSLARTSGSGEQFF.

The CDR3 is CAGRGATNEKLFF. The CDR3 DNA follows: TGTGCCGGAAGGGGAGCCACTAATGAAAAACTGTTTTTT. The chain links TRBV19 to TRBJ1-4; possible D gene TRBD1, 5 bases. This CDR3 spans 13 amino acids. Trimming pared 11 bases from V and 2 bases from J, leaving 12 bases between. The germline V gene has CDR1 LNHDA and CDR2 SQIVND (reference sequence).

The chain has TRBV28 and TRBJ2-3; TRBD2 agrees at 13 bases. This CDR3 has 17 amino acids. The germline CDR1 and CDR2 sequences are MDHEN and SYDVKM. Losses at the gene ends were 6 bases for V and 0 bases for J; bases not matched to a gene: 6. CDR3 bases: TGTGCCAGCAGGGGGACTAGCGGGGCTACTAGCACAGATACGCAGTATTTT. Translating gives CASRGTSGATSTDTQYF. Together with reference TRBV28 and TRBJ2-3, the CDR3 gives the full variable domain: DVKVTQSSRYLVKRTGEKVFLECVQDMDHENMFWYRQDPGLGLRLIYFSYDVKMKEKGDIPEGYSVSREKKERFSLILESASTNQTSMYLCASRGTSGATSTDTQYFGPGTRLTVL.

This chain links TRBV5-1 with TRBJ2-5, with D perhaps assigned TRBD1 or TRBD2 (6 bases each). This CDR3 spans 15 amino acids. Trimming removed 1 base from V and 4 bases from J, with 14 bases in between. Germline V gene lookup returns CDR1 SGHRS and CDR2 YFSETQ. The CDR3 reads CASSLMGGQGETQYF. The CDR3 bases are TGCGCCAGCAGCTTGATGGGGGGCCAGGGAGAGACCCAGTACTTC.

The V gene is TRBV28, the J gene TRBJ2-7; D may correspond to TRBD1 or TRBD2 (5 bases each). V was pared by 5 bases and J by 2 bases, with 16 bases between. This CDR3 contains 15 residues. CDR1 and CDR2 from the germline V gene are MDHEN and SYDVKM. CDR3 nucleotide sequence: TGTGCCAGCAGTACCCCCGGGACCGCGACCTACGAGCAGTACTTC. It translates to CASSTPGTATYEQYF.

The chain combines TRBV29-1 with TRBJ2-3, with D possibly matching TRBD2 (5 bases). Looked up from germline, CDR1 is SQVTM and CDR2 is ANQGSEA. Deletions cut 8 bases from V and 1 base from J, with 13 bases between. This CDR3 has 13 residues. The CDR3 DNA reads TGCAGCCCCGAGGGAAGTGGCACAGATACGCAGTATTTT. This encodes CSPEGSGTDTQYF.

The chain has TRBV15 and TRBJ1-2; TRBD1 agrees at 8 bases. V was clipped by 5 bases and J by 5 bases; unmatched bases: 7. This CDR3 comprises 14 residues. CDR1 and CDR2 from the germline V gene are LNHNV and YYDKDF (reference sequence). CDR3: CATSADRVGYGYTF. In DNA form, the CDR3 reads TGTGCCACCAGCGCGGACAGGGTGGGTTATGGCTACACCTTC.

The CDR3, as DNA: TGTGCCAGCAGCTTAGTCAGCGGGAGACGGGCCGGGGAGCTGTTTTTT. Translated, it gives CASSLVSGRRAGELFF. The chain employs TRBV7-2 and TRBJ2-2; TRBD2 aligns across 8 bases. CDR1 SGHTA and CDR2 FQGNSA come from the germline V gene. The CDR3 contains 16 residues. V lost 1 base and J lost 6; bases outside the gene matches: 7.

CDR3 residues: CASSVGGAMNTEAFF. CDR3 coding DNA: TGTGCCAGCTCAGTAGGGGGGGCGATGAACACTGAAGCTTTCTTT. The rearrangement links TRBV18 to TRBJ1-1, with D possibly matching TRBD1 (6 bases). This CDR3 is 15 amino acids long. Trimming stripped 5 bases from V and 0 bases from J, with 13 bases between. CDR1 is KGHSH and CDR2 is LQKENI in the germline V gene. Filled out from reference TRBV18 and TRBJ1-1, the complete variable domain reads NAGVMQNPRHLVRRRGQEARLRCSPMKGHSHVYWYRQLPEEGLKFMVYLQKENIIDESGMPKERFSAEFPKEGPSILRIQQVVRGDSAAYFCASSVGGAMNTEAFFGQGTRLTVV.

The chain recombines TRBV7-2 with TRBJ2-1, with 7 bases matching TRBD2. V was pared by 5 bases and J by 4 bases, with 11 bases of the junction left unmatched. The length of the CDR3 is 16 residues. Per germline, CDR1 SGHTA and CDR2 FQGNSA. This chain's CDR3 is CASSTRAGLSYNEQFF. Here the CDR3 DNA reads TGTGCCAGCAGCACTCGAGCGGGACTGTCGTACAATGAGCAGTTCTTC.

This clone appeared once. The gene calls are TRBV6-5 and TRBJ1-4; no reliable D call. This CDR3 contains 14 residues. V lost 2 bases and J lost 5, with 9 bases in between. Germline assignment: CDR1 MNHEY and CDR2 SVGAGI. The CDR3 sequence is CASSYGSANEKLFF. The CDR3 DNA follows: TGTGCCAGCAGTTACGGGTCTGCAAATGAAAAACTGTTTTTT.

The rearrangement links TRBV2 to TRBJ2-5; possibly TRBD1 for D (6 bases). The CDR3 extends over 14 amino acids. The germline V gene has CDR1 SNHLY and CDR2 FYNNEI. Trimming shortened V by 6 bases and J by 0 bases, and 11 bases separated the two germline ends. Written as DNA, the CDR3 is TGTGCCAGCAGCAGAGACAGGTACCAAGAGACCCAGTACTTC. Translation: CASSRDRYQETQYF.

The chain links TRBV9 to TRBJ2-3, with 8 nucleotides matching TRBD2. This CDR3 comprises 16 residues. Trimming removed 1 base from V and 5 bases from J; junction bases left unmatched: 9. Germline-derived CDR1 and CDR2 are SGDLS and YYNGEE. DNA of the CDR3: TGTGCCAGCAGCGTATCTAGCGGGTCGACGGGAGATACGCAGTATTTT. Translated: CASSVSSGSTGDTQYF.

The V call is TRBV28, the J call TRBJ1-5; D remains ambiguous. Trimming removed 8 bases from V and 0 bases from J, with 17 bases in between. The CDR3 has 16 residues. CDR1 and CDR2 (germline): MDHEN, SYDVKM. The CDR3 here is CASRPGLTYSNQPQHF. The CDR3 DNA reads TGTGCCAGCCGCCCCGGCCTTACCTATAGCAATCAGCCCCAGCATTTT.

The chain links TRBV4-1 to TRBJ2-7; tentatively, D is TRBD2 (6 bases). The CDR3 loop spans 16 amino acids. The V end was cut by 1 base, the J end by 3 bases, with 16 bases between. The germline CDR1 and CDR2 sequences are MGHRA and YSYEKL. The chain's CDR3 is CASSQVTGTWHYEQYF. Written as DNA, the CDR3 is TGCGCCAGCAGCCAAGTGACTGGGACTTGGCACTACGAGCAGTACTTC.

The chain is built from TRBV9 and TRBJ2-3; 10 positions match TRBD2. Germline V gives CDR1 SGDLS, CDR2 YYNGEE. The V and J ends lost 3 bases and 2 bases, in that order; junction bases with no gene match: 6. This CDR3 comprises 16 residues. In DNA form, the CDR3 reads TGTGCCAGCAGCGCGAGGACTAGCGGATACACAGATACGCAGTATTTT. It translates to CASSARTSGYTDTQYF.

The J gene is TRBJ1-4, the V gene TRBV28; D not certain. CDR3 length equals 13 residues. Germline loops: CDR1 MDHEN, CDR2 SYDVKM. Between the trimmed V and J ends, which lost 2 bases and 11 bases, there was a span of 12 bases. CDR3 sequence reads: CASSLATLAKLFF. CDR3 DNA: TGTGCCAGCAGTTTAGCGACCCTTGCGAAACTGTTTTTT. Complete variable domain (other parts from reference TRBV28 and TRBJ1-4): DVKVTQSSRYLVKRTGEKVFLECVQDMDHENMFWYRQDPGLGLRLIYFSYDVKMKEKGDIPEGYSVSREKKERFSLILESASTNQTSMYLCASSLATLAKLFFGSGTQLSVL.

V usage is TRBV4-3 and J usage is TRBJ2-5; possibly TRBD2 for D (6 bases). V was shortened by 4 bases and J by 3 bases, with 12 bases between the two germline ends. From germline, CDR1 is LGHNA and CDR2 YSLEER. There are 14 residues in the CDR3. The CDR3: CASSRDSREETQYF. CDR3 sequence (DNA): TGCGCCAGCAGCCGGGACTCGCGTGAAGAGACCCAGTACTTC.

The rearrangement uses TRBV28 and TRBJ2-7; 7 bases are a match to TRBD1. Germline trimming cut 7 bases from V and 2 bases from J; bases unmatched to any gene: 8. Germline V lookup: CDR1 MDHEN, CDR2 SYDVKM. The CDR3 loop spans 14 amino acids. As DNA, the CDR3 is TGTGCCAGCACTTCGGGACAGAAAGCCTACGAGCAGTACTTC. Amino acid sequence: CASTSGQKAYEQYF. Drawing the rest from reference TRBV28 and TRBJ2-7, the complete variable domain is DVKVTQSSRYLVKRTGEKVFLECVQDMDHENMFWYRQDPGLGLRLIYFSYDVKMKEKGDIPEGYSVSREKKERFSLILESASTNQTSMYLCASTSGQKAYEQYFGPGTRLTVT.

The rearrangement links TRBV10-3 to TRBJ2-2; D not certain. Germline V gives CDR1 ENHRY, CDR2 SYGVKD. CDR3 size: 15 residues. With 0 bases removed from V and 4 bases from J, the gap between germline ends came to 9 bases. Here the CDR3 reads CAISESMARTGELFF. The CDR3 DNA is TGTGCCATCAGTGAGTCGATGGCTCGCACCGGGGAGCTGTTTTTT.

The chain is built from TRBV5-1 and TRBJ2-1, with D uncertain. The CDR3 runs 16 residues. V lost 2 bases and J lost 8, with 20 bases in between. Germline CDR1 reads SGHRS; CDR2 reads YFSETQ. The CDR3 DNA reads TGCGCCAGCAGCTTAATCCACGCCCTAGGGTCAGATGAGCAGTTCTTC. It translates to CASSLIHALGSDEQFF.

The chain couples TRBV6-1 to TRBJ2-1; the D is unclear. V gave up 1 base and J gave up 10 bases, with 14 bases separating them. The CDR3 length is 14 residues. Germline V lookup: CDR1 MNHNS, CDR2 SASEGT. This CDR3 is CASSEVSRKGEQFF. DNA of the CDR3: TGTGCCAGCAGTGAAGTCAGCCGAAAGGGAGAGCAGTTCTTC.

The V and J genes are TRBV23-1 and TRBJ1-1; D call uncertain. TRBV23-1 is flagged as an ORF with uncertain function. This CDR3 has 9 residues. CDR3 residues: CARGPEAFF. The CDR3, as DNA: TGCGCAAGAGGGCCGGAGGCTTTCTTT.